The next 21 T cell receptor beta chains were all read from a single sample in a study of technical replicates of blood from a handful of donors. The table came from immunoSEQ multiplex PCR; TCRdb's copy has only in-frame clones and leaves some out. The sample lists more than 70,000 clones, approximately 96% occurring once. Sequenced sample: T cells isolated from PBMCs. Receptors were obtained from a human donor in good health.

The chain employs TRBV11-3 and TRBJ1-1; 10 bases agree with TRBD1. Germline-derived CDR1 and CDR2 are SGHNT and YENEEA. V lost 4 bases, J lost 0 bases, and 5 bases stayed unmatched. CDR3 length: 16 residues. The CDR3 here is CASSSRTGGMNTEAFF. The CDR3 DNA reads TGTGCCAGCAGCTCTCGGACAGGGGGGATGAACACTGAAGCTTTCTTT. The full variable domain, completed using reference TRBV11-3 and TRBJ1-1, is EAGVVQSPRYKIIEKKQPVAFWCNPISGHNTLYWYLQNLGQGPELLIRYENEEAVDDSQLPKDRFSAERLKGVDSTLKIQPAELGDSAVYLCASSSRTGGMNTEAFFGQGTRLTVV.

This clone was found once. V gene TRBV27 combines with J gene TRBJ2-7; 7 nucleotides align to TRBD2. This CDR3 spans 15 amino acids. From germline, CDR1 is MNHEY and CDR2 SMNVEV (reference sequence). V shed 6 bases, J shed 0 bases, and the junction held 8 bases outside the gene matches. In DNA form, the CDR3 reads TGTGCCAGCAGCCCAAGCGGGGCGAGCTCCTACGAGCAGTACTTC. It yields the protein CASSPSGASSYEQYF.

The chain uses TRBV5-4 and TRBJ2-4, with 7 positions matching TRBD2. Germline V gene data show CDR1 as SGHNT and CDR2 as YYREEE (reference sequence). V lost 0 bases and J lost 0; bases outside the gene matches: 3. The CDR3 runs to 16 residues. This CDR3 reads CASSLGGGIAKNIQYF. CDR3 coding DNA: TGTGCCAGCAGCTTGGGCGGGGGAATAGCCAAAAACATTCAGTACTTC.

The chain is built from TRBV5-1 and TRBJ2-2, with a weak D call TRBD1 (6 bases). Trimming took 3 bases from V and 7 from J, leaving 10 bases between them. Per germline, CDR1 SGHRS and CDR2 YFSETQ. This CDR3 has 13 residues. CDR3 in amino acids: CASSYWTDGELFF. CDR3 nucleotide sequence: TGCGCCAGCAGCTACTGGACAGACGGGGAGCTGTTTTTT.

The V gene is TRBV28, the J gene TRBJ2-7, with D perhaps TRBD1 (6 bases). Germline CDR1 reads MDHEN; CDR2 reads SYDVKM. V was cut by 3 bases and J by 6 bases, with 9 bases left in between. The CDR3 loop spans 12 amino acids. The CDR3 sequence is CASSFWGREQYF. As DNA, the CDR3 is TGTGCCAGCAGTTTCTGGGGGCGCGAGCAGTACTTC.

The rearrangement uses TRBV5-1 and TRBJ1-2; 8 bases line up with TRBD1. Germline V gene lookup returns CDR1 SGHRS and CDR2 YFSETQ. With 4 bases clipped from V and 8 bases from J, the junction kept 7 bases outside the gene matches. The CDR3 sequence is 13 residues long. DNA for the CDR3: TGCGCCAGCAGCCTTAGGACAGGGCACGGCTACACCTTC. This translates into CASSLRTGHGYTF.

V is TRBV2 and J is TRBJ2-5; 11 bases map to TRBD2. The germline gives CDR1 SNHLY, CDR2 FYNNEI. This CDR3 has 14 amino acids. V gave up 6 bases and J gave up 4 bases; unmatched junction bases: 4. DNA for the CDR3: TGTGCCAGCAGCCTAGCGGGGGGCGGAGAGACCCAGTACTTC. It yields the protein CASSLAGGGETQYF. Together with reference TRBV2 and TRBJ2-5, the CDR3 gives the full variable domain: EPEVTQTPSHQVTQMGQEVILRCVPISNHLYFYWYRQILGQKVEFLVSFYNNEISEKSEIFDDQFSVERPDGSNFTLKIRSTKLEDSAMYFCASSLAGGGETQYFGPGTRLLVL.

The chain recombines TRBV11-3 with TRBJ1-2; a weak D match, TRBD1 (5 bases). This CDR3 comprises 13 residues. V shed 5 bases and J shed 7 bases, with 14 bases lying between them. Germline V gene lookup returns CDR1 SGHNT and CDR2 YENEEA. The CDR3, as DNA: TGTGCCAGCAGCGCCTCCCCCAGGGTTGGCTACACCTTC. Translating it yields CASSASPRVGYTF.

This chain uses TRBV11-2 with TRBJ2-3, with TRBD2 identical over 10 bases. In germline, CDR1 is SGHAT, CDR2 FQNNGV. The CDR3 totals 14 residues. V lost 7 bases and J lost 1; bases outside the gene matches: 2. The chain's CDR3 is CASKLAGRTDTQYF. CDR3 nucleotides: TGTGCCAGCAAACTAGCGGGACGCACAGATACGCAGTATTTT.

The J gene is TRBJ1-1, the V gene TRBV7-9, with D perhaps TRBD1 (6 bases). Germline CDR1 SEHNR, CDR2 FQNEAQ (reference sequence). V lost 7 bases and J 0 bases, leaving 9 bases between the germline ends. The CDR3 spans 13 residues. The DNA for the CDR3 is TGTGCCAGCAATGGACAGTTGAACACTGAAGCTTTCTTT. Translated, it gives CASNGQLNTEAFF.

V usage is TRBV5-1 and J usage is TRBJ2-5; 7 bases agree with TRBD1. The V gene's germline CDR1 is SGHRS and CDR2 YFSETQ. Trimming removed 4 bases from V and 5 bases from J; junction bases left unmatched: 5. This CDR3 spans 13 amino acids. CDR3 amino acids: CASSPDRAETQYF. For the CDR3, the DNA is TGCGCCAGCAGCCCCGACAGGGCGGAGACCCAGTACTTC.

This clone appeared once. The chain carries TRBV7-9 and TRBJ2-7, with a weak D call TRBD1 (5 bases). Per the germline V gene, CDR1 is SEHNR and CDR2 is FQNEAQ (reference sequence). V shed 1 base and J shed 3 bases, with 19 bases lying between them. This CDR3 is 17 amino acids long. The CDR3 spells CASSLDFEPLGDYEQYF. The DNA for the CDR3 is TGTGCCAGCAGCTTAGATTTTGAGCCCTTAGGGGACTACGAGCAGTACTTC. The full variable domain, rest sourced from reference TRBV7-9 and TRBJ2-7, is DTGVSQNPRHKITKRGQNVTFRCDPISEHNRLYWYRQTLGQGPEFLTYFQNEAQLEKSRLLSDRFSAERPKGSFSTLEIQRTEQGDSAMYLCASSLDFEPLGDYEQYFGPGTRLTVT.

The V gene is TRBV27, the J gene TRBJ2-7; TRBD1 agrees at 8 bases. The V segment lost 5 bases and the J segment 6 bases; nucleotides outside the gene matches: 9. CDR1 and CDR2 (germline): MNHEY, SMNVEV (reference sequence). This CDR3 comprises 14 residues. The CDR3 loop is CASSLGQGLGEQYF. The CDR3 DNA is TGTGCCAGCAGTCTCGGACAGGGCTTGGGCGAGCAGTACTTC.

This clone was found once. The chain is built from TRBV29-1 and TRBJ1-2, with D possibly TRBD1 on 6 matching bases. Germline loops: CDR1 SQVTM, CDR2 ANQGSEA. The CDR3 contains 15 residues. Trimming cost V 5 bases and J 2 bases, with 18 bases left between them. CDR3 nucleotide sequence: TGCAGCGTTAGTGGTAGATCCGGGACAAACTATGGCTACACCTTC. Translating it yields CSVSGRSGTNYGYTF.

The V call is TRBV5-1, the J call TRBJ2-7; a possible D gene is TRBD2 (5 bases). The CDR3 length is 14 residues. Germline-derived CDR1 and CDR2 are SGHRS and YFSETQ. V was pared by 4 bases and J by 5 bases, with 16 bases between. CDR3 bases: TGCGCCAGCAGCCCACAGACTACCTCGGACGAGCAGTACTTC. Protein sequence: CASSPQTTSDEQYF.

The genes are TRBV18 and TRBJ2-7; 11 bases line up with TRBD2. V gave up 3 bases and J gave up 3 bases; unmatched junction bases: 4. The CDR3 spans 15 residues. From germline, CDR1 is KGHSH and CDR2 LQKENI. CDR3 sequence: CASSPGGLAVYEQYF. The CDR3 bases are TGTGCCAGCTCACCCGGGGGACTAGCGGTCTACGAGCAGTACTTC. The variable domain in full, completed from reference TRBV18 and TRBJ2-7, reads NAGVMQNPRHLVRRRGQEARLRCSPMKGHSHVYWYRQLPEEGLKFMVYLQKENIIDESGMPKERFSAEFPKEGPSILRIQQVVRGDSAAYFCASSPGGLAVYEQYFGPGTRLTVT.

The chain carries TRBV19 and TRBJ2-7, with 7 bases that match TRBD2. CDR3 size: 15 residues. CDR1 and CDR2 (germline): LNHDA, SQIVND (reference sequence). V lost 3 bases and J lost 2; bases outside the gene matches: 7. The DNA of the CDR3 is TGTGCCAGTAGTATGGGGGGGAGCAATACCTACGAGCAGTACTTC. Encoded protein: CASSMGGSNTYEQYF.

In DNA form, the CDR3 reads TGTGCCAGCAGACCGGGACAGGGTGTAACAGACAATGAGCAGTTCTTC. Protein product: CASRPGQGVTDNEQFF. The chain links TRBV6-6 to TRBJ2-1, with 9 bases aligning to TRBD1. The germline CDR1 and CDR2 sequences are MNHNY and SVGAGI (reference sequence). V dropped 6 bases and J dropped 5; count of bases not matched to a gene: 11. There are 16 residues in the CDR3.

This chain uses TRBV5-1 with TRBJ2-1; 8 nucleotides match TRBD2. Germline-derived CDR1 and CDR2 are SGHRS and YFSETQ. Trimming at V came to 4 bases and at J to 3 bases, leaving 9 bases not matched to a gene. CDR3 length: 16 residues. CDR3 amino acids: CASSTGLAGHYNEQFF. Written as DNA, the CDR3 is TGCGCCAGCAGCACAGGACTAGCCGGGCACTACAATGAGCAGTTCTTC.

V usage is TRBV28 and J usage is TRBJ2-1; TRBD2 matches at 13 bases. Germline CDR1 reads MDHEN; CDR2 reads SYDVKM. The CDR3 sequence is 18 residues long. V lost 5 bases, J lost 2 bases, and 9 bases stayed unmatched. CDR3 in amino acids: CASSAGLAGVSPYNEQFF. CDR3 nucleotide sequence: TGTGCCAGCAGTGCCGGACTAGCGGGAGTTTCCCCCTACAATGAGCAGTTCTTC.

This rearrangement joins TRBV2 to TRBJ2-7; 10 bases are shared with TRBD2. V lost 3 bases, J lost 0 bases, and 5 bases stayed unmatched. The CDR3 is made up of 16 amino acids. CDR1 SNHLY and CDR2 FYNNEI come from the germline V gene. CDR3 bases: TGTGCCAGCAGTGATGGAGCGGGAGGGTACTCCTACGAGCAGTACTTC. It specifies CASSDGAGGYSYEQYF. Supplemented by reference TRBV2 and TRBJ2-7, the full variable domain reads EPEVTQTPSHQVTQMGQEVILRCVPISNHLYFYWYRQILGQKVEFLVSFYNNEISEKSEIFDDQFSVERPDGSNFTLKIRSTKLEDSAMYFCASSDGAGGYSYEQYFGPGTRLTVT.